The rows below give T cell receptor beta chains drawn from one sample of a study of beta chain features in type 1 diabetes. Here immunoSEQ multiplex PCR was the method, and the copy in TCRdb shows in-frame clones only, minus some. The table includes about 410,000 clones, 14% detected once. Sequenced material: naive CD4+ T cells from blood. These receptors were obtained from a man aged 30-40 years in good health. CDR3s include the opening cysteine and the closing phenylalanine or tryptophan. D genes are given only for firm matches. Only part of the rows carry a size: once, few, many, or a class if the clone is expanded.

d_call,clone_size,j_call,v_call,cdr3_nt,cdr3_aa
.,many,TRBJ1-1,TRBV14,TGTGCCAGCAGCCAACAGTTGAACACTGAAGCTTTCTTT,CASSQQLNTEAFF
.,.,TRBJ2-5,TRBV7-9,TGTGCCAGCAGCTTGATAAAATGGACCGAGAAAGAGACCCAGTACTTC,CASSLIKWTEKETQYF
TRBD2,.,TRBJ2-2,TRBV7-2,TGTGCCAGCAGCCGACTAGCGGGAGGGTCCGGGGAGCTGTTTTTT,CASSRLAGGSGELFF
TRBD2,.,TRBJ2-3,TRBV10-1,TGCGCCAGCAGCAGCGGGACCTTCACAGATACGCAGTATTTT,CASSSGTFTDTQYF
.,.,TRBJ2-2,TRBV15,TGTGCCACCAGCAGAGATCCTCGGGTTTCCACCGGGGAGCTGTTTTTT,CATSRDPRVSTGELFF
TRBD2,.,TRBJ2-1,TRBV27,TGTGCCAGCAGTTATTGGGCAGGCGGGAGCGGCGGTGAGCAGTTCTTC,CASSYWAGGSGGEQFF
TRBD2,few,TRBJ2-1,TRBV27,TGTGCCAGCAGTGTAACTAGCGCCCACAATGAGCAGTTCTTC,CASSVTSAHNEQFF
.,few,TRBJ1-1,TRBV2,TGTGCCAGCAGTTCCAGGACTATGAACACTGAAGCTTTCTTT,CASSSRTMNTEAFF
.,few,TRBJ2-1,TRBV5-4,TGTGCCAGCAGCTTGGTTAGCGGCGGACAAGATGAGCAGTTCTTC,CASSLVSGGQDEQFF
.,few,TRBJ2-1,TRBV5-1,TGCGCCAGCAGCCAAATCAACCGGGACGGAGTATACAATGAGCAGTTCTTC,CASSQINRDGVYNEQFF
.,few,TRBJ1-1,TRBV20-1,TGCAGTGCTCCAGCGCAGGGTGAAGCTTTCTTT,CSAPAQGEAFF
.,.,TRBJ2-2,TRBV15,TGTGCCACCAGCGGGAGAACCGGGGAGCTGTTTTTT,CATSGRTGELFF
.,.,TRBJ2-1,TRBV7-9,TGTGCCAGCAGCTCACCGGGTTCAGGGCACGTTGAGCAGTTCTTC,CASSSPGSGHVEQFF
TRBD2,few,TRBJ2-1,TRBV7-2,TGTGCCAGCAGCCCCGCACTAGCGGGAGGGAACAATGAGCAGTTCTTC,CASSPALAGGNNEQFF
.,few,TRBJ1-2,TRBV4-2,TGTGCCAGCAGCCGGAGCGGCGAAAGGGTTGGCTACACCTTC,CASSRSGERVGYTF
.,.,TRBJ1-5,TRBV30,TGTGCCTGGAGCCCTAAGGAGGGACGCCATCAGCCCCAGCATTTT,CAWSPKEGRHQPQHF
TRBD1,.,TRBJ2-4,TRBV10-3,TGTGCCATCAGTGGGCCGGGACAGGGGGACATTCAGTACTTC,CAISGPGQGDIQYF
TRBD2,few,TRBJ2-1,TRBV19,TGTGCCAGTACCATGGCGGGAGGGGGGAATGAGCAGTTCTTC,CASTMAGGGNEQFF
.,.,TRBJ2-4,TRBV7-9,TGTGCCAGCAGCCCAAACCATGGCTTGGCCAAAAACATTCAGTACTTC,CASSPNHGLAKNIQYF
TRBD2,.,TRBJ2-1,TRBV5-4,TGTGCCAGCAGCCCCACTAGCGGGAGTACCTATGAGCAGTTCTTC,CASSPTSGSTYEQFF
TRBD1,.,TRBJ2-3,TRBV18,TGTGCCAGCTCACAAACACCCCAGGGGGCGTCGGCAGATACGCAGTATTTT,CASSQTPQGASADTQYF
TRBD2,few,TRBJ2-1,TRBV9,TGTGCCAGCAGCACCAGACTAGCGGGAAATGAGCAGTTCTTC,CASSTRLAGNEQFF
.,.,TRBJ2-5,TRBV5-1,TGCGCCAGCAGTACTAGTCGAGAGACCCAGTACTTC,CASSTSRETQYF
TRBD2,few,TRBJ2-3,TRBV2,TGTGCCAGCGGCATTCCTAGCGGACGCACAGATACGCAGTATTTT,CASGIPSGRTDTQYF
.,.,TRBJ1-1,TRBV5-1,TGCGCCAGCAGCCCTGTGGTGAACACTGAAGCTTTCTTT,CASSPVVNTEAFF
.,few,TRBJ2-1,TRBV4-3,TGCGCCAGCAGCCAAGAGGGAGGAAGCTCCTACAATGAGCAGTTCTTC,CASSQEGGSSYNEQFF